This TCR beta chain was profiled in a study of T cell repertoires in cytomegalovirus infection. Study-wide context: HLA-C-restricted CMV epitopes, recently identified, and well-studied HLA-B-restricted ones were used by the study. It can be stated that public TCR beta signatures indicated CMV infection as well as a matching HLA type.

Whole-study results and caveats: HLA-C-restricted CMV clonotypes gave the most frequent clonotype in two of eight donors. People with CMV and the relevant HLA were identified by cumulative public TCR beta family frequency.

Via MiXCR, TCRdb re-called the reads, giving one row per CDR3 protein. The table shows a few hundred thousand distinct CDR3 sequences, with roughly a fifth occurring only once. Points on this clonotype: Its antigen remains unknown.

The material was cultured PBMCs, obtained from culture after CMV antigen stimulation. The receptor's source is a human donor in good health (CMV status not recorded). Some clones in this sample may be carry-over from other donors' samples.

The CDR3 region is CASTAGGGRASSPYNEQFF. CDR3 DNA sequence: TGTGCCAGCACCGCTGGGGGCGGGAGGGCCTCGTCCCCCTACAATGAGCAGTTCTTC. The chain carries TRBV7-2 and TRBJ2-1; 9 bases agree with TRBD2. With 7 bases clipped from V and 2 bases from J, the junction kept 18 bases outside the gene matches. Germline CDR1 reads SGHTA; CDR2 reads FQGNSA. This CDR3 is 19 amino acids long.